One and the same sample provided the 5 T cell receptor beta chains below, sequenced in a study of blood T cells in healthy people across ages. Using a J-beta primer mix together with a sample-barcoded 5' primer, a second PCR was run for about 6 to 12 cycles. Each CDR3 protein is one row after TCRdb ran MiXCR on the 5' RACE reads. The sample has 1.5 million to 1.8 million distinct CDR3 sequences; approximately 43% are singletons. Sequencing used blood. The receptors come from a woman in her late teens or twenties in good health.

This clonotype was observed a few times. The chain has TRBV21-1 and TRBJ2-7; the table calls TRBD2, which could not be checked here. TRBV21-1 is flagged as a pseudogene. The length of the CDR3 is 20 residues. CDR3 residues: CASSKRGRRLELHRAYEQYF. CDR3 DNA: TGTGCCAGCAGCAAAAGGGGGAGGAGACTAGAGCTCCATCGGGCCTACGAGCAGTACTTC.

The chain couples TRBV5-1 to TRBJ2-1; 9 bases match TRBD2. This CDR3 has 16 residues. V trimming: 4 bases; J trimming: 13 bases; junction bases outside the gene matches: 18. Germline CDR1 is SGHRS and CDR2 is YFSETQ. In nucleotides, the CDR3 is TGCGCCAGCAGCAACGGACTAGCGATTGACAAAAACATTCAGTTCTTC. Translation: CASSNGLAIDKNIQFF.

V and J are TRBV19 and TRBJ2-3, with D possibly TRBD2 on 6 matching bases. CDR1 and CDR2 (germline): LNHDA, SQIVND (reference sequence). V was pared by 10 bases and J by 5 bases, with 22 bases between. The CDR3 contains 15 residues. In nucleotides, the CDR3 is TGTGCCACCTCCAGGACCTTCATCGGGGGAGATACGCAGTATTTT. Translation gives CATSRTFIGGDTQYF.

This clonotype was counted once. This chain uses TRBV7-3 with TRBJ1-1, with TRBD1 identical over 7 bases. The junction had 2 bases not matched to a gene; V was cut back by 11 bases and J by 2 bases. CDR1 is SGHTA, CDR2 FQGTGA, per germline. The CDR3 runs to 11 residues. The CDR3: CAPGGNTEAFF. The CDR3 coding sequence is TGTGCCCCAGGGGGAAACACTGAAGCTTTCTTT.

This clonotype has at least ten counts. The chain carries TRBV28 and TRBJ1-1; D may be TRBD1 (6 bases). The germline CDR1 and CDR2 sequences are MDHEN and SYDVKM. V lost 11 bases to trimming and J lost 0 bases, with 13 bases between them. The CDR3 spans 13 residues. CDR3 residues: CAAKGDLNTEAFF. For the CDR3, the DNA is TGTGCCGCAAAGGGGGACTTGAACACTGAAGCTTTCTTT.